The source of this T cell receptor (beta chain) is a study of shared clonotypes between healthy human individuals. On the study more broadly: Donors had three CD4 naive, three CD4 memory, two CD8 naive and one CD8 memory plate apiece. General study points: Larger estimated richness was generally seen in naive subsets than in memory subsets.

Of note for this clone: Its antigen is currently unknown. The sample has other DNA sequences that encode this CDR3 too.

Source study methods: For the immunoSEQ data, sequences were junction-only without quality scores, so filtering differed. Sequencing was performed with immunoSEQ multiplex PCR; in TCRdb, only in-frame clones are kept and a portion is missing. Clone size and V and J calls were adopted from that table, with D and trimming inferred from the DNA. The sample shows 2 million to 3 million clones, about 92% of them seen only once. Trimming stripped 2 bases from V and 4 bases from J, with 7 bases between. Germline V gives CDR1 SGHRS, CDR2 YFSETQ. The CDR3 sequence is 13 residues long. The V and J genes are TRBV5-1 and TRBJ1-5; D gene ambiguous. The sequence came from a man younger than 35 in good health. Sequenced: naive CD4+ T cells sorted from blood. Specified subset: CD45RA+ positively selected. This chain's CDR3 is CASSLAGNQPQHF. In DNA, the CDR3 is TGCGCCAGCAGCTTAGCTGGGAATCAGCCCCAGCATTTT.